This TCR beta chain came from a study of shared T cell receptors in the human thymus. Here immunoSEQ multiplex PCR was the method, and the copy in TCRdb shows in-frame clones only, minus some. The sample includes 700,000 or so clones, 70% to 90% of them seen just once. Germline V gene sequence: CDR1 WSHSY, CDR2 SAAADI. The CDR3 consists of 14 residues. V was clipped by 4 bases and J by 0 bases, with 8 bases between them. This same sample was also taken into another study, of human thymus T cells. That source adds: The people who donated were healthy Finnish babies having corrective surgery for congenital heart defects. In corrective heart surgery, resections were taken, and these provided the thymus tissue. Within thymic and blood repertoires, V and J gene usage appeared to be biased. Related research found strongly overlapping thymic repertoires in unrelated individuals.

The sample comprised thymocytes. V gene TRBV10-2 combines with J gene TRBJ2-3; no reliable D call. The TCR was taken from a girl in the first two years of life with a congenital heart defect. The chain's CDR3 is CASSVSPSTDTQYF. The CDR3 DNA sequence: TGCGCCAGCAGTGTTAGTCCGAGCACAGATACGCAGTATTTT.